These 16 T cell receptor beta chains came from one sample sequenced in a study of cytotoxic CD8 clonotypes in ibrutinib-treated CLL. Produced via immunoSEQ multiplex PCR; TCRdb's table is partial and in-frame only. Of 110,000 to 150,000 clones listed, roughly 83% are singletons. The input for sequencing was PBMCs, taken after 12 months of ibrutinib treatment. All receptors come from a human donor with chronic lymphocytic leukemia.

The CDR3 spells CAIRGGFLDTQYF. The CDR3 DNA reads as TGTGCCATCAGAGGTGGATTTTTAGATACGCAGTATTTT. V and J are TRBV10-3 and TRBJ2-3; D is ambiguous. From germline, CDR1 is ENHRY and CDR2 SYGVKD. Deletions cut 6 bases from V and 5 bases from J, with 12 bases between. There are 13 residues in the CDR3.

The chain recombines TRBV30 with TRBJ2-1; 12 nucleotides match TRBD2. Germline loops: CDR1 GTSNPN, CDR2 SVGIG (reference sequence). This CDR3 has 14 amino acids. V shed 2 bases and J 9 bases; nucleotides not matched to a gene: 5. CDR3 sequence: CAWSRLAGAGEQFF. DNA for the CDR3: TGTGCCTGGAGTCGACTAGCGGGAGCCGGTGAGCAGTTCTTC.

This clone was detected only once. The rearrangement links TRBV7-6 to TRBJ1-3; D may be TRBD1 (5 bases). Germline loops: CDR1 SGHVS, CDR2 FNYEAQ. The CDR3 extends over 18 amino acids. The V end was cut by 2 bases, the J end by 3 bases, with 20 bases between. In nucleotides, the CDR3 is TGTGCCAGCAGCTTACGCCCCCTAGGCACCGGGGGTGGAAACACCATATATTTT. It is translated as CASSLRPLGTGGGNTIYF.

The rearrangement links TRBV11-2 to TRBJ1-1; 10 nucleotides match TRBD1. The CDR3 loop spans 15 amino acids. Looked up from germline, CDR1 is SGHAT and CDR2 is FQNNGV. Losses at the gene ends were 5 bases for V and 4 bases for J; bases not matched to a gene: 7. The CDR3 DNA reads TGTGCCAGCAGCCTCCGGGACAGGGGAGGCACTGAAGCTTTCTTT. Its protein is CASSLRDRGGTEAFF.

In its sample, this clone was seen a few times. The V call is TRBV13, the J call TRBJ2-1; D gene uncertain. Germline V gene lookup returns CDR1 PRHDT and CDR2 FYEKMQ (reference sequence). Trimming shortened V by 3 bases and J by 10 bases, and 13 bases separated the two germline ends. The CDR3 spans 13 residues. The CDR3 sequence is CASSLVVYGEQFF. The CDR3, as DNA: TGTGCCAGCAGCTTGGTAGTCTATGGGGAGCAGTTCTTC.

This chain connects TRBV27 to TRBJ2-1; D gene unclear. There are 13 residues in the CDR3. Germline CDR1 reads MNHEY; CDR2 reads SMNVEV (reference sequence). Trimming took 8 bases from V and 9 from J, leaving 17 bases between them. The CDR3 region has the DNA TGTGCCAGCCGCCTTGTCTCCCATCTTGAGCAGTTCTTC. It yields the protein CASRLVSHLEQFF.

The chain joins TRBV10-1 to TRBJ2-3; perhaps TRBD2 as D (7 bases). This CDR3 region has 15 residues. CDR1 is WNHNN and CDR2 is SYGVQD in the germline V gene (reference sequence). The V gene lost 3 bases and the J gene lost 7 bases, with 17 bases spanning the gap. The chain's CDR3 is CASSDRPAGHNTQYF. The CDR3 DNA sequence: TGCGCCAGCAGTGATCGTCCAGCGGGACATAATACGCAGTATTTT.

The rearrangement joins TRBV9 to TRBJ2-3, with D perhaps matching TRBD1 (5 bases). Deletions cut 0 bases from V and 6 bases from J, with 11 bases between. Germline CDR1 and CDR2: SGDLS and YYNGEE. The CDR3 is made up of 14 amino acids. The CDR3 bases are TGTGCCAGCAGCGTAGAGGGGTTGTGGGATACGCAGTATTTT. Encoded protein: CASSVEGLWDTQYF.

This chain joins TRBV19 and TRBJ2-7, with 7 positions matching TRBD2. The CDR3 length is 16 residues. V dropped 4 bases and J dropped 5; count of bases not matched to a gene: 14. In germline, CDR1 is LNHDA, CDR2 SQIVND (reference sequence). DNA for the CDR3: TGTGCCAGTAGTACCTCCGGGGGAGGGACGGCGAACGAGCAGTACTTC. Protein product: CASSTSGGGTANEQYF.

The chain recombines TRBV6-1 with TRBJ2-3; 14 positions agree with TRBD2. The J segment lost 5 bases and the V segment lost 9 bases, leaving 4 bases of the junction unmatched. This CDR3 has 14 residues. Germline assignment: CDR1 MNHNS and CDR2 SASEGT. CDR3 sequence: CASLTSGGVDTQYF. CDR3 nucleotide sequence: TGTGCCAGTTTGACTAGCGGGGGGGTAGATACGCAGTATTTT.

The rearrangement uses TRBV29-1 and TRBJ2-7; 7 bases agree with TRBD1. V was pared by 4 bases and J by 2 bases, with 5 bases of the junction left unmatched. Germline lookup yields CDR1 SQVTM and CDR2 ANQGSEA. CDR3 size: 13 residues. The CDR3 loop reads CSVGDRAAYEQYF. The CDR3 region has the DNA TGCAGCGTTGGAGACAGGGCCGCCTACGAGCAGTACTTC.

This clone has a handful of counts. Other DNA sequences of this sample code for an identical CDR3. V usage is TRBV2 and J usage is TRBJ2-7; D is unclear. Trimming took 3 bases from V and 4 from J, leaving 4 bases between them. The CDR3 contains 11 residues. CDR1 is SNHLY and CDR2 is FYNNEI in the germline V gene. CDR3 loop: CASSEGYEQYF. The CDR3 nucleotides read TGTGCCAGCAGTGAGGGGTACGAGCAGTACTTC.

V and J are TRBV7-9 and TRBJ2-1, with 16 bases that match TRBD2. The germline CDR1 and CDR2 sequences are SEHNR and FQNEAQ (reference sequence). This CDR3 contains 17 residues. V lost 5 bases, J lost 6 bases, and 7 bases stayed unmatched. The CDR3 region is CASSGTSGRAIFNEQFF. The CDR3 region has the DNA TGTGCCAGCAGCGGGACTAGCGGGAGGGCCATCTTCAATGAGCAGTTCTTC.

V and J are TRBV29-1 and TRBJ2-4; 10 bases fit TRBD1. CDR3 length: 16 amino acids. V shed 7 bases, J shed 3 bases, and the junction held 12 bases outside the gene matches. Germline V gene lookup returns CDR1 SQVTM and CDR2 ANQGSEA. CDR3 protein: CSAALRDRGFKNIQYF. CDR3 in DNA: TGCAGCGCAGCCCTCCGGGACAGGGGCTTCAAAAACATTCAGTACTTC.

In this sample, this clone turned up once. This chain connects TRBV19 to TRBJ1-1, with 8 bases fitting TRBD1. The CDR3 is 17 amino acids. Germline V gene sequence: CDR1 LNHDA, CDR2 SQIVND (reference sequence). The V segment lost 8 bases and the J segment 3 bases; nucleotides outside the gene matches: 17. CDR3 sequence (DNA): TGTGCCAGTCCTCCTCAGGGGGCGGTAAGGCTGTACACTGAAGCTTTCTTT. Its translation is CASPPQGAVRLYTEAFF.

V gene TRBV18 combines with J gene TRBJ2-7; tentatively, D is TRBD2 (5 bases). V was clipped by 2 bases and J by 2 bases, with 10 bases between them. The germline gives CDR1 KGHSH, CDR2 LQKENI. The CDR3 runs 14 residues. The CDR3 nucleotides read TGTGCCAGCTCACCAGTCCTAGCTACCTACGAGCAGTACTTC. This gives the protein CASSPVLATYEQYF.